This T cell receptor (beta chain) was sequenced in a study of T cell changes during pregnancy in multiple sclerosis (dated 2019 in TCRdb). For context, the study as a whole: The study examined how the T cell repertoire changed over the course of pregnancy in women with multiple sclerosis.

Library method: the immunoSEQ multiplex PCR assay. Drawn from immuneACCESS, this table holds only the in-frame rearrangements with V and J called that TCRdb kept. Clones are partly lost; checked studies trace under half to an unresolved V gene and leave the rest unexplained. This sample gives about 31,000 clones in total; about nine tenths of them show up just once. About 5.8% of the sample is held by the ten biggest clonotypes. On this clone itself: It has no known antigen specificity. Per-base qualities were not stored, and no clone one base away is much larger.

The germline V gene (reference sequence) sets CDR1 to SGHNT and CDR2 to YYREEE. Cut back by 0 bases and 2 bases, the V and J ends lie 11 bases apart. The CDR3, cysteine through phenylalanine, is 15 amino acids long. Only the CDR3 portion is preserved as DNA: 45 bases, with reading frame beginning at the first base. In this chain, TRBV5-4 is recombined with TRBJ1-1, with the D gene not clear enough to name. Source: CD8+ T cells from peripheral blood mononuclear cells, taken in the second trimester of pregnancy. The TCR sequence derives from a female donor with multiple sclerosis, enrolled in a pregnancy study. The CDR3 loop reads CASSLDREFNTEAFF. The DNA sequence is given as TGTGCCAGCAGCTTGGATCGAGAATTTAACACTGAAGCTTTCTTT.